This section outlines one T cell receptor (beta chain) sequence together with its context. Libraries were prepared by immunoSEQ multiplex PCR; TCRdb keeps only in-frame clonotypes and omits some of them. The table shows 150,000 to 200,000 clones, with 79% occurring only once. The CDR3 consists of 14 residues. After removal of 4 bases from V and 3 bases from J, the junction contained 3 bases not matched to a gene. Germline V CDR1 and CDR2: ENHRY, SYGVKD. These data are taken from a study of blood T cell repertoires in COVID-19. Study background: The origin of the acute and convalescent COVID-19 samples was the United States, Italy and Spain. Sources were T cells, B-cell-depleted T cells, or PBMCs; the material itself was cDNA or gDNA.

Patients at the Seattle site were enrolled during active infection and followed longitudinally. The chain combines TRBV10-3 with TRBJ2-7; 10 bases are shared with TRBD2. The receptor was isolated from a woman aged 55 to 70 with COVID-19, enrolled during active disease. Material: peripheral blood. Written as DNA, the CDR3 is TGTGCCATCAGTGCTAGCGGGGGAAGCTACGAGCAGTACTTC. Residues: CAISASGGSYEQYF.